The 21 T cell receptor beta chains below all came from one sample that was sequenced in a study of blood T cell repertoires in COVID-19. Data came from immunoSEQ multiplex PCR; TCRdb stores just in-frame clones and leaves some out. The sample yields some 63,000 clones, approximately 85% seen once. Sequencing was done on a sample of peripheral blood. Every receptor here comes from a human donor in a cohort sampled during active COVID-19.

V gene TRBV4-3 combines with J gene TRBJ1-2, with 12 positions matching TRBD1. The CDR3 runs 16 residues. V shed 3 bases and J 1 base; nucleotides not matched to a gene: 3. CDR1 and CDR2 from the germline V gene are LGHNA and YSLEER. The CDR3 DNA sequence: TGCGCCAGCAGCCAGGGACAGGGGGCGTTTAACTATGGCTACACCTTC. It is translated as CASSQGQGAFNYGYTF.

This chain links TRBV29-1 with TRBJ2-5, with 8 bases fitting TRBD2. This CDR3 region has 14 residues. Germline lookup yields CDR1 SQVTM and CDR2 ANQGSEA. The V segment lost 4 bases and the J segment 1 base; nucleotides outside the gene matches: 5. The CDR3 DNA reads TGCAGCGTTGCGGGAGGGGGGGGCCAAGAGACCCAGTACTTC. It encodes CSVAGGGGQETQYF.

The chain joins TRBV30 to TRBJ1-2, with TRBD1 identical over 7 bases. Germline CDR1 GTSNPN, CDR2 SVGIG (reference sequence). The V and J ends lost 1 base and 8 bases, in that order; junction bases with no gene match: 7. The CDR3 totals 13 residues. In DNA, the CDR3 is TGTGCCTGGAGTGGTAAGGGGGCGAACGGCTACACCTTC. The encoded protein is CAWSGKGANGYTF.

The chain joins TRBV6-5 to TRBJ2-2; 10 bases align to TRBD1. Germline V gives CDR1 MNHEY, CDR2 SVGAGI. With V trimmed by 9 bases and J by 3 bases, 4 bases remained unmatched. The CDR3 is 14 amino acids. The chain's CDR3 is CASTGTGDTGELFF. CDR3 coding DNA: TGTGCCAGTACCGGGACAGGGGACACCGGGGAGCTGTTTTTT.

CDR3 region: CASSTDPPGVRNTEAFF. The CDR3 DNA is TGTGCCAGCAGCACAGACCCCCCGGGGGTAAGGAACACTGAAGCTTTCTTT. This chain joins TRBV7-2 and TRBJ1-1; possibly TRBD1 for D (5 bases). This CDR3 is built from 17 residues. Trimming shortened V by 5 bases and J by 1 base, and 20 bases separated the two germline ends. Germline V gene data show CDR1 as SGHTA and CDR2 as FQGNSA.

V usage is TRBV6-5 and J usage is TRBJ2-7, with TRBD2 matching 10 bases. This CDR3 has 14 residues. Germline V gives CDR1 MNHEY, CDR2 SVGAGI. V shed 4 bases, J shed 3 bases, and the junction held 3 bases outside the gene matches. The CDR3 region is CASSSAGGSYEQYF. The CDR3 DNA sequence: TGTGCCAGCAGTTCAGCGGGGGGGAGCTACGAGCAGTACTTC.

The chain employs TRBV7-2 and TRBJ2-3; D possibly corresponds to TRBD1 (5 bases). The CDR3 runs 13 residues. V lost 5 bases and J 6 bases, leaving 12 bases between the germline ends. Germline CDR1 reads SGHTA; CDR2 reads FQGNSA. CDR3 loop: CASSPRGGDTQYF. For the CDR3, the DNA is TGTGCCAGCAGCCCTAGGGGTGGGGATACGCAGTATTTT. Complete variable domain (other parts from reference TRBV7-2 and TRBJ2-3): GAGVSQSPSNKVTEKGKDVELRCDPISGHTALYWYRQSLGQGLEFLIYFQGNSAPDKSGLPSDRFSAERTGGSVSTLTIQRTQQEDSAVYLCASSPRGGDTQYFGPGTRLTVL.

The chain uses TRBV27 and TRBJ2-7, with D maybe TRBD2 (7 bases). The V gene's germline CDR1 is MNHEY and CDR2 SMNVEV (reference sequence). V was trimmed by 3 bases and J by 1 base, leaving 10 bases between them. The CDR3 covers 14 residues. CDR3 DNA: TGTGCCAGCAGTTTGCGGGGGCCGTCCTACGAGCAGTACTTC. Its protein is CASSLRGPSYEQYF.

The chain uses TRBV11-3 and TRBJ1-1; D unclear. CDR3 length equals 17 residues. The germline V gene has CDR1 SGHNT and CDR2 YENEEA. Trimming left V 1 base short and J 0 bases short, with 15 bases between. Here the CDR3 reads CASSLGEYRSMNTEAFF. The CDR3 DNA is TGTGCCAGCAGCTTAGGAGAGTACAGAAGCATGAACACTGAAGCTTTCTTT.

The V call is TRBV12-3 or TRBV12-4, the J call TRBJ2-5; D may be TRBD2 (6 bases). The ends were cut back, 3 bases at V and 9 bases at J, with 11 bases in the middle. The CDR3 runs 12 residues. The CDR3, as DNA: TGTGCCAGCAGTTTTATGGGGGAGGCCCAGTACTTC. Residues: CASSFMGEAQYF.

The CDR3 region has the DNA TGTGCCAGCGGCCTGCGAGGGGGCACCGGGGAGCTGTTTTTT. Amino acid sequence: CASGLRGGTGELFF. The V gene is TRBV5-4, the J gene TRBJ2-2; tentative D call: TRBD1 (6 bases). Per germline, CDR1 SGHNT and CDR2 YYREEE (reference sequence). Trimming left V 7 bases short and J 4 bases short, with 14 bases between. CDR3 length equals 14 residues.

This chain links TRBV10-3 with TRBJ2-4; 8 bases align to TRBD1. Germline CDR1 is ENHRY and CDR2 is SYGVKD. Losses at the gene ends were 3 bases for V and 7 bases for J; bases not matched to a gene: 8. The CDR3 is 15 amino acids. The CDR3 DNA sequence: TGTGCCATCAGTGACTCAACAGGGGGTGGGAACATTCAGTACTTC. Protein: CAISDSTGGGNIQYF.

This sequence joins TRBV3-1 (or the pseudogene TRBV3-2) and TRBJ1-1; D not certain. Trimming shortened V by 1 base and J by 5 bases, and 8 bases separated the two germline ends. Germline V lookup: CDR1 LGHDT, CDR2 YNNKEL (reference sequence). This CDR3 has 13 amino acids. CDR3 sequence (DNA): TGTGCCAGCAGCCAAGCAATAGATACTGAAGCTTTCTTT. Translated, it gives CASSQAIDTEAFF.

This CDR3 is CASRGSLGDEQFF. The CDR3 nucleotides are TGTGCCTCTCGGGGGTCCCTTGGGGATGAGCAGTTCTTC. This chain links TRBV10-3 with TRBJ2-1, with a tentative D call TRBD2 (6 bases). The CDR3 has 13 amino acids. CDR1 and CDR2 from the germline V gene are ENHRY and SYGVKD. The V and J ends lost 11 bases and 8 bases respectively, with 19 bases between them.

The chain uses TRBV7-9 and TRBJ2-1; D perhaps matches TRBD1 (7 bases). Germline CDR1 is SEHNR and CDR2 is FQNEAQ (reference sequence). The CDR3 is made up of 19 amino acids. V dropped 4 bases and J dropped 9 bases, with 31 bases sitting between them. DNA of the CDR3: TGTGCCAGCAGCTCCTTCCGGAGGGGGCTAGCCGGTATATCCACTGAGCAGTTCTTC. Translated, it gives CASSSFRRGLAGISTEQFF.

This clone has only a few counts. V gene TRBV7-9 combines with J gene TRBJ2-7; tentative D call: TRBD1 (6 bases). The CDR3 runs 12 residues. Trimming pared 6 bases from V and 9 bases from J, leaving 15 bases between. Germline-derived CDR1 and CDR2 are SEHNR and FQNEAQ (reference sequence). The CDR3 is CASSLTGRVQYF. The DNA of the CDR3 is TGTGCCAGCAGTCTCACAGGGAGAGTGCAGTACTTC.

Concerning this clone itself: Other nucleotide sequences in the sample specify the same CDR3. V usage is TRBV19 and J usage is TRBJ2-7; 8 nucleotides match TRBD1. V shed 5 bases and J 4 bases; nucleotides not matched to a gene: 4. The germline V gene encodes CDR1 LNHDA and CDR2 SQIVND (reference sequence). The CDR3 loop spans 13 amino acids. CDR3 nucleotide sequence: TGTGCCAGTAGTCCCACAGGGGGTTACGAGCAGTACTTC. Protein sequence: CASSPTGGYEQYF.

The V call is TRBV4-3, the J call TRBJ1-2; 7 bases line up with TRBD1. The CDR3 sequence is 16 residues long. CDR1 and CDR2 (germline): LGHNA, YSLEER. V dropped 1 base and J dropped 7; count of bases not matched to a gene: 12. The DNA for the CDR3 is TGCGCCAGCAGCCAAGTAACGGGAACAGGGGCGGGTGGCTACACCTTC. Residues: CASSQVTGTGAGGYTF.

The V gene is TRBV9, the J gene TRBJ2-5; D possibly corresponds to TRBD2 (7 bases). CDR1 and CDR2 (germline): SGDLS, YYNGEE. V was shortened by 3 bases and J by 1 base, with 25 bases between the two germline ends. The CDR3 extends over 19 amino acids. The CDR3 DNA is TGTGCCAGCAGCGGCCAACCGGCGTGGGGGGGCCTTATCCAAGAGACCCAGTACTTC. Amino acid sequence: CASSGQPAWGGLIQETQYF.

This clone was detected only once. The chain couples TRBV5-4 to TRBJ1-6, with D perhaps matching TRBD1 (5 bases). The germline gives CDR1 SGHNT, CDR2 YYREEE (reference sequence). The ends were cut back, 2 bases at V and 10 bases at J, with 13 bases in the middle. The CDR3 extends over 14 amino acids. DNA of the CDR3: TGTGCCAGCAGCTTTCCGGGGGTAGAGTCACCCCTCCACTTT. It is translated as CASSFPGVESPLHF.

CDR3 nucleotides: TGTGCCACCAGTGACCTGGGCGCAGGGAGGCGGGGGGGCGGAGATACGCAGTATTTT. Translated, it gives CATSDLGAGRRGGGDTQYF. The chain carries TRBV24-1 and TRBJ2-3; 9 bases fit TRBD2. Germline V gene sequence: CDR1 KGHDR, CDR2 SFDVKD. J was trimmed by 5 bases and V by 4 bases; bases with no gene match: 18. The CDR3 runs to 19 residues.